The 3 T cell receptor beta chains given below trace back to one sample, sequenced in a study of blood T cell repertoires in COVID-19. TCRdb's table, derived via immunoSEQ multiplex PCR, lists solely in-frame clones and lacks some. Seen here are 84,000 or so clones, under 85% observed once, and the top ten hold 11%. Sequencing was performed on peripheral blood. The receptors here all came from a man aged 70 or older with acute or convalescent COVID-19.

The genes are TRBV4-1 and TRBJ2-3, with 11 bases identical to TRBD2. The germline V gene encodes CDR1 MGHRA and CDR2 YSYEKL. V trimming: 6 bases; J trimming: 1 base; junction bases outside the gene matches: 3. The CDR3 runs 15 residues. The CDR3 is CASRLTSGGTDTQYF. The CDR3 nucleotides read TGCGCCAGCAGGCTGACTAGCGGGGGCACAGATACGCAGTATTTT.

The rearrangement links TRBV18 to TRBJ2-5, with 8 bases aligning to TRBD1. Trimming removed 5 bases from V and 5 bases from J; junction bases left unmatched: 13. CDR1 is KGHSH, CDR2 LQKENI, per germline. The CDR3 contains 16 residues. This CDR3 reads CASSIRQGRQVETQYF. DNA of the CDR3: TGTGCCAGCTCAATTCGACAGGGGCGCCAAGTGGAGACCCAGTACTTC.

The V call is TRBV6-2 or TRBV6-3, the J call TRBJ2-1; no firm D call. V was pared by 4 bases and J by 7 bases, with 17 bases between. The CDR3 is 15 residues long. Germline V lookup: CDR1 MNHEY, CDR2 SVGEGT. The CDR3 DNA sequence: TGTGCCAGCAGTTCCATCCGAACCCCCGAGAATGAGCAGTTCTTC. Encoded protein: CASSSIRTPENEQFF.